This TCR beta chain originates from a study of cytomegalovirus exposure and HLA in healthy donors. TCRdb keeps only in-frame clones here, not all; method: immunoSEQ multiplex PCR. The sample consists of around 130,000 clones, more than 70% of them appearing once. Germline assignment: CDR1 SGHVS and CDR2 FQNEAQ. The ends were cut back, 0 bases at V and 3 bases at J, with 5 bases in the middle. This CDR3 is 13 amino acids long. V gene TRBV7-8 combines with J gene TRBJ1-1, with D unclear. The sequencing input was PBMCs. This clonotype originated in a woman in her 30s in good health and CMV-seronegative. This CDR3 reads CASSLASYTEAFF. The DNA of the CDR3 is TGTGCCAGCAGCTTAGCGTCGTACACTGAAGCTTTCTTT.